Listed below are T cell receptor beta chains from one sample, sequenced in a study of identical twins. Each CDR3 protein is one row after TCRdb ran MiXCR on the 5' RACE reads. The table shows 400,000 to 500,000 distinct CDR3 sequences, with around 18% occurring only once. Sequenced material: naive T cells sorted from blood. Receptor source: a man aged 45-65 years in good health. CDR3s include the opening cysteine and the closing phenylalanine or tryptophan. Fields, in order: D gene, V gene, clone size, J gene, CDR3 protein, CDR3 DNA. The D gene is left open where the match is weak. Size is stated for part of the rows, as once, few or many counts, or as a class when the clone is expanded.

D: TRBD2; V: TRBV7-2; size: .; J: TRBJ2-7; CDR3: CASASGGLVNEQYF; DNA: TGTGCCAGCGCTAGCGGGGGCCTGGTAAACGAGCAGTACTTC
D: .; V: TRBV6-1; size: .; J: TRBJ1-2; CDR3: CASSQIRGGRDYGYTF; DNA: TGTGCCAGCAGTCAGATTCGGGGGGGGCGAGACTATGGCTACACCTTC
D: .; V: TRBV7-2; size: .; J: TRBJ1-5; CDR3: CASSLIARQDQPQHF; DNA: TGTGCCAGCAGCTTAATTGCCAGGCAAGATCAGCCCCAGCATTTT
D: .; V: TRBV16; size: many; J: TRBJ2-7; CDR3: CASSAQNYEQYF; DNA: TGTGCCAGCAGCGCTCAAAACTACGAGCAGTACTTC
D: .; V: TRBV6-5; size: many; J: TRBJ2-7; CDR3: CASSYRAEQYF; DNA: TGTGCCAGCAGTTACCGGGCCGAGCAGTACTTC
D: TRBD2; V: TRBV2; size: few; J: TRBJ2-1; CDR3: CASRTSGTHNEQFF; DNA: TGTGCCAGCAGAACTAGCGGGACCCACAATGAGCAGTTCTTC
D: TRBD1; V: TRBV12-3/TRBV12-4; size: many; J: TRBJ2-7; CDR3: CASSTRGTGSYEQYF; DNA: TGTGCCAGCAGTACAAGGGGGACAGGCTCCTACGAGCAGTACTTC
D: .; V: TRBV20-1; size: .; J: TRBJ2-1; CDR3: CSARVLVGHNEQFF; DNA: TGCAGTGCTAGAGTGCTAGTGGGACACAATGAGCAGTTCTTC
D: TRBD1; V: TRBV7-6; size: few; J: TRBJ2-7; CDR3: CASSLTPGQGSYEQYF; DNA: TGTGCCAGCAGCTTAACCCCGGGACAGGGCTCCTACGAGCAGTACTTC
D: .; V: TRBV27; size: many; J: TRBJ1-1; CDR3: CASKLLGENTEAFF; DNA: TGTGCCAGCAAACTACTTGGGGAGAACACTGAAGCTTTCTTT
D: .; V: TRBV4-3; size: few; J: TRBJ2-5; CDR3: CASSQVFVRGETQYF; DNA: TGCGCCAGCAGCCAAGTCTTCGTCAGGGGAGAGACCCAGTACTTC
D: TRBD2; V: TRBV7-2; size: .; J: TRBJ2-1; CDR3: CASSSTSGGHNEQFF; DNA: TGTGCCAGCAGCTCGACTAGCGGGGGGCACAATGAGCAGTTCTTC